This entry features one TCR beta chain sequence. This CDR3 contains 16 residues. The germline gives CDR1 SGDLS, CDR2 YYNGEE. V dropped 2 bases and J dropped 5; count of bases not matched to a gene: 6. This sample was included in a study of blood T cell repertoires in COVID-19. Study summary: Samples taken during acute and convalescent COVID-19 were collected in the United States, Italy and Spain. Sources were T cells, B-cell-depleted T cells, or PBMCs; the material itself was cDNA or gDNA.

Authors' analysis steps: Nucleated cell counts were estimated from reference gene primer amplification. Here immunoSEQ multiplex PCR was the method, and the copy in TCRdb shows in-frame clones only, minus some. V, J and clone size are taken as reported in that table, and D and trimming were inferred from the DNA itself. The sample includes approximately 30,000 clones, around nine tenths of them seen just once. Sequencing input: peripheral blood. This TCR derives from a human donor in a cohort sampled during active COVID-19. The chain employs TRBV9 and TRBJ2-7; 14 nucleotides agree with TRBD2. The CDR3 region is CASSVLGLAGVDEQYF. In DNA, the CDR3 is TGTGCCAGCAGCGTGCTGGGACTAGCGGGAGTAGACGAGCAGTACTTC.